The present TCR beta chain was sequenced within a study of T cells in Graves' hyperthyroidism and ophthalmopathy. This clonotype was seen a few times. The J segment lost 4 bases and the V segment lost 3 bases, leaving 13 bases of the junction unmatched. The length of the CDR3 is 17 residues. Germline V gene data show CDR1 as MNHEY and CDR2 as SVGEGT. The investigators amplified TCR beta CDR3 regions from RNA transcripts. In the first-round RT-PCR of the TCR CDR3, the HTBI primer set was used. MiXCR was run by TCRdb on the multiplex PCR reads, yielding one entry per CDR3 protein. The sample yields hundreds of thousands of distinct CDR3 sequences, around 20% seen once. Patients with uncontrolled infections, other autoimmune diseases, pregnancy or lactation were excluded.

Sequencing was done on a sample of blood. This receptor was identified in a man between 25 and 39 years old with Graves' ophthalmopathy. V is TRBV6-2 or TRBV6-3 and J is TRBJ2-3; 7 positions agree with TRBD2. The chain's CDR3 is CASSYSSEGGPADTQYF. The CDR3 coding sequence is TGTGCCAGCAGTTATTCCTCGGAGGGAGGGCCCGCAGATACGCAGTATTTT.